The entry that follows covers one T cell receptor (beta chain) sequence. The antigen remains unidentified. Generated by immunoSEQ multiplex PCR, the TCRdb table keeps only in-frame clones and is missing some. The repertoire holds 95,000 to 110,000 clones, with around 89% as singletons. This specimen belongs to a study of T cell responses to AZD1222 COVID-19 vaccine. Study-level findings and limits: Epitopes outside B.1.351 and B.1.1.7 mutated regions reportedly drew nearly half of spike TCRs. Recipients of two AZD1222 doses showed rising Spike-specific TCR breadth and depth.

From germline, CDR1 is SNHLY and CDR2 FYNNEI. Between the trimmed V and J ends, which lost 3 bases and 7 bases, there was a span of 13 bases. The CDR3 length is 14 residues. V gene TRBV2 combines with J gene TRBJ1-5; D ambiguous. The sequenced sample was peripheral blood, obtained on day 0 of AZD1222 vaccination. The sequence was obtained from an adult in good health. The CDR3: CASSEGSRTQPQHF. CDR3 sequence (DNA): TGTGCCAGCAGTGAGGGTTCGAGGACGCAGCCCCAGCATTTT.